This T cell receptor (beta chain) was identified during a study of T cell responses to AZD1222 COVID-19 vaccine. The CDR3 covers 14 residues. Germline assignment: CDR1 KGHSH and CDR2 LQKENI. Trimming stripped 1 base from V and 4 bases from J, with 9 bases between. Only in-frame clones appear in the TCRdb table, and some are missing; sequencing was by immunoSEQ multiplex PCR. The sample carries around 100,000 clones, about 85% recorded once. The sequenced sample was peripheral blood, obtained 28 days after the second AZD1222 dose. The clonotype was recovered from an adult who received the AZD1222 COVID-19 vaccine. V usage is TRBV18 and J usage is TRBJ2-3; no firm D call. The CDR3, as DNA: TGTGCCAGCTCACCACTGATGGAGTCAGATACGCAGTATTTT. It codes for CASSPLMESDTQYF.